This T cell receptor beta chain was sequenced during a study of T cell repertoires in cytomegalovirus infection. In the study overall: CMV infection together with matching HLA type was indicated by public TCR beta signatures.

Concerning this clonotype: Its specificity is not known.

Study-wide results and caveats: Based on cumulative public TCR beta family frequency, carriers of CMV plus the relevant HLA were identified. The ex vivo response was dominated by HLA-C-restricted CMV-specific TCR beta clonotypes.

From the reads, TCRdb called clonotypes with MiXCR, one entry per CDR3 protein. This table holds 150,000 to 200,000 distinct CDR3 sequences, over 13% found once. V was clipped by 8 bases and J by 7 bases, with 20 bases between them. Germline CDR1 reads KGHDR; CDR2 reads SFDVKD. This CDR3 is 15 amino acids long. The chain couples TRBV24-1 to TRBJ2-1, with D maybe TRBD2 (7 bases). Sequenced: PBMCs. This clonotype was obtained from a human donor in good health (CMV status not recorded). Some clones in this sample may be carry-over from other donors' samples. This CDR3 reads CATTPGGGSMNEQFF. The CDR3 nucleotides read TGTGCCACCACCCCCGGGGGCGGGAGTATGAATGAGCAGTTCTTC.